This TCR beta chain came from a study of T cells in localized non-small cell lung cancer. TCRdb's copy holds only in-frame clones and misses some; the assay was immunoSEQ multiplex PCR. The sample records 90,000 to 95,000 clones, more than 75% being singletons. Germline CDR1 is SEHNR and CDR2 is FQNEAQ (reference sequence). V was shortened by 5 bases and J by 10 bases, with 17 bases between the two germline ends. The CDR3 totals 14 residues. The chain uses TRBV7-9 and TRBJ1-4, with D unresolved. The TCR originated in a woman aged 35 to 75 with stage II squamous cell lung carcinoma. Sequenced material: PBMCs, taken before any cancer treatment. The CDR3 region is CASSPRPGEGKLFF. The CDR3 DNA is TGTGCCAGCAGCCCTCGACCAGGAGAGGGAAAACTGTTTTTT.